Each of the 30 T cell receptor beta chains below was sequenced from the same sample in a study of blood T cell repertoires in COVID-19. Repertoires were generated with immunoSEQ multiplex PCR, while TCRdb's copy carries only in-frame clones and drops some. The sample holds approximately 150,000 clones, 70% to 90% seen once. Sequencing was performed on peripheral blood. The receptors derive from a woman between 50 and 59 years old with COVID-19, enrolled during active disease.

This clone was counted a single time. This chain joins TRBV6-2 or TRBV6-3 and TRBJ1-1; TRBD1 matches at 8 bases. Per the germline V gene, CDR1 is MNHEY and CDR2 is SVGEGT. The V and J ends lost 5 bases and 6 bases, in that order; junction bases with no gene match: 5. The CDR3 spans 13 residues. The CDR3 DNA follows: TGTGCCAGCAGTCTACAGGGGGGAGCTGAAGCTTTCTTT. It encodes CASSLQGGAEAFF.

The CDR3 sequence is CAWNPGNSGNTIYF. The CDR3 coding sequence is TGTGCCTGGAACCCAGGGAACTCTGGAAACACCATATATTTT. The genes are TRBV30 and TRBJ1-3; D might be TRBD1 (5 bases). The CDR3 covers 14 residues. In germline, CDR1 is GTSNPN, CDR2 SVGIG (reference sequence). V lost 4 bases to trimming and J lost 0 bases, with 10 bases between them.

The chain links TRBV11-1 to TRBJ2-7; tentative D call: TRBD2 (5 bases). The CDR3 runs 14 residues. Per the germline V gene, CDR1 is SGHAT and CDR2 is FQDESV (reference sequence). The V end was cut by 6 bases, the J end by 2 bases, with 14 bases between. CDR3 coding DNA: TGTGCCAGCAGTCAACCAATGGAGGCCTACGAGCAGTACTTC. This translates into CASSQPMEAYEQYF.

This rearrangement joins TRBV7-8 to TRBJ1-1; D not resolved. CDR1 is SGHVS, CDR2 FQNEAQ, per germline. Trimming left V 2 bases short and J 1 base short, with 5 bases between. This CDR3 has 13 residues. The CDR3 sequence: CASSLQQNTEAFF. For the CDR3, the DNA is TGTGCCAGCAGCTTACAACAGAACACTGAAGCTTTCTTT.

This clone was seen only once. This rearrangement joins TRBV11-2 to TRBJ2-7; 7 positions match TRBD1. The CDR3 consists of 17 residues. Germline-derived CDR1 and CDR2 are SGHAT and FQNNGV. The V and J ends lost 5 bases and 5 bases, in that order; junction bases with no gene match: 18. This chain's CDR3 is CASSTVGGRGNFNEQYF. CDR3 nucleotide sequence: TGTGCCAGCAGCACCGTAGGTGGCAGGGGGAATTTCAACGAGCAGTACTTC.

The rearrangement links TRBV6-5 to TRBJ2-7; 10 nucleotides match TRBD1. The CDR3 has 13 residues. Trimming took 5 bases from V and 6 from J; bases not matched to a gene: 4. Germline values: CDR1 MNHEY, CDR2 SVGAGI. DNA of the CDR3: TGTGCCAGCAGTACGGGACAGGGGCCCGAGCAGTACTTC. This gives the protein CASSTGQGPEQYF.

The chain combines TRBV5-1 with TRBJ1-2; no clear D. Looked up from germline, CDR1 is SGHRS and CDR2 is YFSETQ. This CDR3 has 13 amino acids. Trimming pared 0 bases from V and 3 bases from J, leaving 6 bases between. The CDR3 loop reads CASSLGGDYGYTF. DNA of the CDR3: TGCGCCAGCAGCTTGGGCGGGGACTATGGCTACACCTTC.

The chain links TRBV27 to TRBJ2-1; 11 bases fit TRBD2. V shed 0 bases, J shed 7 bases, and the junction held 5 bases outside the gene matches. This CDR3 comprises 16 residues. CDR1 and CDR2 from the germline V gene are MNHEY and SMNVEV (reference sequence). For the CDR3, the DNA is TGTGCCAGCAGTTTATCCCTTAGCGGGGGGGTAAATGAGCAGTTCTTC. Translating it yields CASSLSLSGGVNEQFF.

The rearrangement uses TRBV27 and TRBJ1-5; a possible D gene is TRBD1 (5 bases). Germline-derived CDR1 and CDR2 are MNHEY and SMNVEV (reference sequence). The V end was cut by 2 bases, the J end by 6 bases, with 11 bases between. This CDR3 is 14 amino acids long. The DNA of the CDR3 is TGTGCCAGCAGTTTAGCAGGGTGGGGTCAGCCCCAGCATTTT. Translation gives CASSLAGWGQPQHF.

The chain combines TRBV30 with TRBJ1-2; D may be TRBD1 (5 bases). CDR3 size: 13 residues. CDR1 and CDR2 from the germline V gene are GTSNPN and SVGIG (reference sequence). Trimming took off 4 bases at V and 0 bases at J, with 9 bases between the two ends. The CDR3 region is CAWTQGANYGYTF. The CDR3 nucleotides are TGTGCCTGGACCCAGGGCGCTAACTATGGCTACACCTTC. The full variable domain, with the rest looked up from reference TRBV30 and TRBJ1-2, is SQTIHQWPATLVQPVGSPLSLECTVEGTSNPNLYWYRQAAGRGLQLLFYSVGIGQISSEVPQNLSASRPQDRQFILSSKKLLLSDSGFYLCAWTQGANYGYTFGSGTRLTVV.

The chain links TRBV4-1 to TRBJ2-7, with a tentative D call TRBD1 (5 bases). With 0 bases removed from V and 4 bases from J, the gap between germline ends came to 13 bases. Germline V gene lookup returns CDR1 MGHRA and CDR2 YSYEKL. This CDR3 has 15 amino acids. The CDR3: CASSQESRDTYEQYF. The CDR3 bases are TGCGCCAGCAGCCAAGAGTCCAGGGATACGTACGAGCAGTACTTC.

The rearrangement uses TRBV6-5 and TRBJ2-1; the match to TRBD1 covers 9 bases. This CDR3 region has 14 residues. The V and J ends lost 0 bases and 8 bases, in that order; junction bases with no gene match: 2. Germline CDR1 reads MNHEY; CDR2 reads SVGAGI. The CDR3 DNA is TGTGCCAGCAGTTACTCGGGACAGGGCCATGAGCAGTTCTTC. Residues: CASSYSGQGHEQFF.

The chain has TRBV11-3 and TRBJ2-1; 9 nucleotides agree with TRBD2. The CDR3 length is 14 residues. CDR1 is SGHNT and CDR2 is YENEEA in the germline V gene. V trimming: 6 bases; J trimming: 9 bases; junction bases outside the gene matches: 9. Here the CDR3 reads CASRSGGGALEQFF. The CDR3 DNA reads TGTGCCAGCAGGTCGGGCGGGGGGGCCCTTGAGCAGTTCTTC.

This clone was counted a single time. An end of the junction differs from the germline gene, which may be a read error. The CDR3 bases are TGTGCCAGCAGCGCCGGGACAGGTAATCCACCCCTCCACTTT. The encoded protein is CASSAGTGNPPLHF. This chain joins TRBV9 and TRBJ1-6; 8 positions match TRBD1. Germline V gene sequence: CDR1 SGDLS, CDR2 YYNGEE. The CDR3 runs 14 residues.

This clone has a handful of counts. This sample includes further DNA sequences coding for the same CDR3. The genes are TRBV7-9 and TRBJ2-7, with a weak D call TRBD1 (6 bases). The CDR3 totals 15 residues. Deletions cut 0 bases from V and 0 bases from J, with 9 bases between. CDR1 is SEHNR and CDR2 is FQNEAQ in the germline V gene (reference sequence). The chain's CDR3 is CASSLADSPSYEQYF. DNA of the CDR3: TGTGCCAGCAGCTTAGCGGACAGCCCCTCCTACGAGCAGTACTTC.

The chain couples TRBV27 to TRBJ1-5; D perhaps matches TRBD1 (5 bases). Germline CDR1 and CDR2: MNHEY and SMNVEV (reference sequence). The CDR3 is 13 residues long. V shed 3 bases and J shed 3 bases, with 6 bases lying between them. CDR3 DNA sequence: TGTGCCAGCAGTTTTGGGGCCAATCAGCCCCAGCATTTT. It translates to CASSFGANQPQHF.

The chain couples TRBV6-5 to TRBJ1-2; a possible D gene is TRBD1 (5 bases). Germline values: CDR1 MNHEY, CDR2 SVGAGI. The CDR3 is 15 amino acids. V gave up 4 bases and J gave up 4 bases, with 16 bases separating them. For the CDR3, the DNA is TGTGCCAGCAGTTCCCTGGGGTCCGGGGGCTATGGCTACACCTTC. It translates to CASSSLGSGGYGYTF.

V usage is TRBV4-3 and J usage is TRBJ2-1; maybe TRBD2 (7 bases). Between the trimmed V and J ends, which lost 0 bases and 8 bases, there was a span of 14 bases. CDR1 and CDR2 (germline): LGHNA, YSLEER. This CDR3 comprises 15 residues. CDR3 loop: CASSQDFGGADEQFF. The DNA for the CDR3 is TGCGCCAGCAGCCAAGATTTTGGGGGGGCCGATGAGCAGTTCTTC.

In the case of this clone: This specimen includes other DNA sequences encoding the same CDR3. The V call is TRBV4-1, the J call TRBJ1-1; 9 nucleotides align to TRBD1. Looked up from germline, CDR1 is MGHRA and CDR2 is YSYEKL. The CDR3 totals 14 residues. Trimming removed 3 bases from V and 1 base from J; junction bases left unmatched: 0. Written as DNA, the CDR3 is TGCGCCAGCAGCCAGGGACAGGGGAACACTGAAGCTTTCTTT. This sequence encodes CASSQGQGNTEAFF.

The V gene is TRBV28, the J gene TRBJ2-7; TRBD2 matches 7 bases. The CDR3 is 15 amino acids. Trimming cost V 6 bases and J 3 bases; bases outside gene matches: 11. CDR1 MDHEN and CDR2 SYDVKM come from the germline V gene. CDR3 coding DNA: TGTGCCAGCAGGACCATCCTGGCGGGGGTCTACGAGCAGTACTTC. It is translated as CASRTILAGVYEQYF. Combining the CDR3 with reference TRBV28 and TRBJ2-7 gives the whole variable domain DVKVTQSSRYLVKRTGEKVFLECVQDMDHENMFWYRQDPGLGLRLIYFSYDVKMKEKGDIPEGYSVSREKKERFSLILESASTNQTSMYLCASRTILAGVYEQYFGPGTRLTVT.

The chain uses TRBV2 and TRBJ1-2, with D unclear. Trimming removed 8 bases at V and 2 bases at J, with 15 bases between. Germline V gene sequence: CDR1 SNHLY, CDR2 FYNNEI. The CDR3 is made up of 14 amino acids. The CDR3, as DNA: TGTGCCAGCCGGGAGGGCATGGAAAACTATGGCTACACCTTC. This encodes CASREGMENYGYTF.

This rearrangement joins TRBV6-5 to TRBJ2-3; 8 positions agree with TRBD2. V gave up 10 bases and J gave up 1 base; unmatched junction bases: 10. Germline V gene lookup returns CDR1 MNHEY and CDR2 SVGAGI. CDR3 size: 15 residues. CDR3 in amino acids: CATQREIRRTDTQYF. CDR3 in DNA: TGTGCCACCCAGCGGGAGATACGTCGCACAGATACGCAGTATTTT.

The V call is TRBV28, the J call TRBJ1-5; D remains ambiguous. Germline CDR1 is MDHEN and CDR2 is SYDVKM. The CDR3 length is 12 residues. Trimming pared 2 bases from V and 7 bases from J, leaving 6 bases between. CDR3: CASSLGLQPQHF. CDR3 DNA sequence: TGTGCCAGCAGTTTAGGACTCCAGCCCCAGCATTTT.

The chain joins TRBV6-5 to TRBJ2-3; 7 bases match TRBD1. V shed 1 base and J 1 base; nucleotides not matched to a gene: 2. This CDR3 is 15 amino acids long. The germline V gene encodes CDR1 MNHEY and CDR2 SVGAGI. The CDR3 DNA sequence: TGTGCCAGCAGTTACTGGGGGACAGGCACAGATACGCAGTATTTT. Its protein is CASSYWGTGTDTQYF.

The chain employs TRBV18 and TRBJ1-3; no reliable D call. This CDR3 contains 16 residues. CDR1 is KGHSH, CDR2 LQKENI, per germline. Trimming pared 3 bases from V and 0 bases from J, leaving 12 bases between. DNA of the CDR3: TGTGCCAGCTCACCTATTCCGGTAAACTCTGGAAACACCATATATTTT. It yields the protein CASSPIPVNSGNTIYF.

This chain connects TRBV6-1 to TRBJ2-1; D is possibly TRBD2 (6 bases). Germline V lookup: CDR1 MNHNS, CDR2 SASEGT. V was trimmed by 3 bases and J by 2 bases, leaving 11 bases between them. This CDR3 region has 15 residues. As DNA, the CDR3 is TGTGCCAGCAGTGACGTGGGGGGTACCTACAATGAGCAGTTCTTC. Amino acid sequence: CASSDVGGTYNEQFF.

The rearrangement joins TRBV29-1 to TRBJ1-3; D unclear. The CDR3 totals 14 residues. The germline CDR1 and CDR2 sequences are SQVTM and ANQGSEA. Trimming pared 1 base from V and 1 base from J, leaving 8 bases between. The DNA of the CDR3 is TGCAGCGTTGAAGCCGCAGGATCTGGAAACACCATATATTTT. Translation gives CSVEAAGSGNTIYF.

The sample holds a few counts of this clone. This CDR3 is CASSLDRTDQPQHF. The CDR3 DNA follows: TGTGCCAGCAGCTTAGATCGGACAGACCAGCCCCAGCATTTT. V usage is TRBV7-9 and J usage is TRBJ1-5, with a weak D call TRBD1 (6 bases). The CDR3 runs to 14 residues. Trimming cost V 1 base and J 7 bases, with 11 bases left between them. The germline gives CDR1 SEHNR, CDR2 FQNEAQ (reference sequence).

The gene calls are TRBV4-1 and TRBJ1-2; D perhaps matches TRBD1 (6 bases). The CDR3 length is 14 residues. Trimming removed 3 bases from V and 4 bases from J, with 12 bases in between. Germline CDR1 reads MGHRA; CDR2 reads YSYEKL. CDR3 region: CASSQSDSTYGYTF. The CDR3 DNA follows: TGCGCCAGCAGCCAGTCGGACAGCACCTATGGCTACACCTTC.

This sequence joins TRBV18 and TRBJ2-5; possibly TRBD2 for D (6 bases). Germline CDR1 KGHSH, CDR2 LQKENI. The ends were cut back, 3 bases at V and 2 bases at J, with 25 bases in the middle. This CDR3 comprises 19 residues. The CDR3, as DNA: TGTGCCAGCTCACCTTCTCCGGGGGAGACCGGATTGAGTCAAGAGACCCAGTACTTC. Translating it yields CASSPSPGETGLSQETQYF.